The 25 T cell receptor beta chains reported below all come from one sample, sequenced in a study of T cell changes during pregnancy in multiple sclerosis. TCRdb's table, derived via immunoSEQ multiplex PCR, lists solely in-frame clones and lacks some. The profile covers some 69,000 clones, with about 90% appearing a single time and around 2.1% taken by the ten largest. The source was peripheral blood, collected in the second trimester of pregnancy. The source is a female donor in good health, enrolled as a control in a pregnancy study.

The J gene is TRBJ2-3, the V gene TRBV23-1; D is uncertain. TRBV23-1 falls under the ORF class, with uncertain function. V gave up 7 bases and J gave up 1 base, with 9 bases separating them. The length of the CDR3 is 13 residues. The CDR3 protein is CASTKTGTDTQYF. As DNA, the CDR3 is TGCGCCAGCACTAAAACTGGCACAGATACGCAGTATTTT.

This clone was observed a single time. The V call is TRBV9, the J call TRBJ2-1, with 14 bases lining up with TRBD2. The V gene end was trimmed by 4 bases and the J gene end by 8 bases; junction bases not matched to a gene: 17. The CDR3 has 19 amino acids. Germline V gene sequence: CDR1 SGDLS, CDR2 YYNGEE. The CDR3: CASSLGTSGGRLLRDEQFF. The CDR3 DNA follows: TGTGCCAGCAGCCTAGGGACTAGCGGGGGCCGACTCCTTAGAGATGAGCAGTTCTTC.

CDR3 sequence (DNA): TGTGCCAGCAGCTTAAGTGCTAGCGGTTCCTACGAGCAGTACTTC. The encoded protein is CASSLSASGSYEQYF. The genes are TRBV7-9 and TRBJ2-7; 7 nucleotides agree with TRBD2. The CDR3 is 15 amino acids. The junction had 5 bases not matched to a gene; V was cut back by 2 bases and J by 1 base. Germline V CDR1 and CDR2: SEHNR, FQNEAQ (reference sequence).

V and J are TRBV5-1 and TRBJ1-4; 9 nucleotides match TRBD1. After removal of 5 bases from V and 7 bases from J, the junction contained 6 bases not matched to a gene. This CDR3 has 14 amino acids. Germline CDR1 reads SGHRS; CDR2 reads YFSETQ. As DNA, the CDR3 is TGCGCCAGCAGAGGTGGACAGGGGTCTGAAAAACTGTTTTTT. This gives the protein CASRGGQGSEKLFF.

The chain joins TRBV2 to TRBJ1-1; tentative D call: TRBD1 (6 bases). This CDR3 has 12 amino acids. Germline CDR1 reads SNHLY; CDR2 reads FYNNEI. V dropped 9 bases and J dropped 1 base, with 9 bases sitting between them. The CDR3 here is CARGHWNTEAFF. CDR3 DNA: TGTGCCAGGGGACACTGGAACACTGAAGCTTTCTTT.

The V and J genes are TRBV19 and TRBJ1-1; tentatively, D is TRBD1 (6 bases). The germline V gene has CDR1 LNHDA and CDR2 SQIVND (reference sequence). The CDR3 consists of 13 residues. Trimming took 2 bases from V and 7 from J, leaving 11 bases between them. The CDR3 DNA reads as TGTGCCAGTAGTATATCAGGGGTTGTTGAAGCTTTCTTT. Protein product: CASSISGVVEAFF.

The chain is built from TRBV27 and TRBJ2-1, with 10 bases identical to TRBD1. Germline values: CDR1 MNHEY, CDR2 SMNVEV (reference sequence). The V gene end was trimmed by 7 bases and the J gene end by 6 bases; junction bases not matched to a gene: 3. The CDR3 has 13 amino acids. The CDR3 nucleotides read TGTGCCAGCAACCGGGACAGGGGCAATGAGCAGTTCTTC. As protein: CASNRDRGNEQFF.

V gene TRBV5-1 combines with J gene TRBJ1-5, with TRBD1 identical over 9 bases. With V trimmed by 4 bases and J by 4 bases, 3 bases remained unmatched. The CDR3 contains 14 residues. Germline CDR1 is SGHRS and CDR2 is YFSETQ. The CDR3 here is CASSTGTGNQPQHF. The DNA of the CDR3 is TGCGCCAGCAGCACCGGGACAGGGAATCAGCCCCAGCATTTT.

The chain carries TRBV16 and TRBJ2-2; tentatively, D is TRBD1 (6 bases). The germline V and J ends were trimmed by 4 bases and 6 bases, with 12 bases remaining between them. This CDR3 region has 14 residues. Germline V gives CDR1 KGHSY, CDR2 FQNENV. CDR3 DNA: TGTGCCAGCAGCCTCCAACAGGGACCCGGGGAGCTGTTTTTT. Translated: CASSLQQGPGELFF.

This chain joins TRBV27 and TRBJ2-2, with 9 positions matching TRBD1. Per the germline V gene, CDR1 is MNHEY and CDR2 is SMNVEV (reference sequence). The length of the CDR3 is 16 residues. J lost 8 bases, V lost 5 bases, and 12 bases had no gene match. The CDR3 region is CASSLPTGGRPGELFF. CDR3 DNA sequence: TGTGCCAGCAGTCTCCCGACAGGGGGTCGCCCTGGGGAGCTGTTTTTT.

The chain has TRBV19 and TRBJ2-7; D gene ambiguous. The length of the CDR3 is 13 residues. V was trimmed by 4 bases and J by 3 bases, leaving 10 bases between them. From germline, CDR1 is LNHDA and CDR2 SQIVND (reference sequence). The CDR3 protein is CASSRHSGYEQYF. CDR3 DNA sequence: TGTGCCAGTAGTAGGCACTCAGGCTACGAGCAGTACTTC.

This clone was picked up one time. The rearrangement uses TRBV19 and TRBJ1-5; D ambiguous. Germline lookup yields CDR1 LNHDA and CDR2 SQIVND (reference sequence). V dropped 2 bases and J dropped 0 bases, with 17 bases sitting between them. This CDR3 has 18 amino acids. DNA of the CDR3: TGTGCCAGTAGTATAAGGGCAGCGGAGTTTTATAGCAATCAGCCCCAGCATTTT. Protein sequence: CASSIRAAEFYSNQPQHF. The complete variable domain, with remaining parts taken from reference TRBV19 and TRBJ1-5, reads DGGITQSPKYLFRKEGQNVTLSCEQNLNHDAMYWYRQDPGQGLRLIYYSQIVNDFQKGDIAEGYSVSREKKESFPLTVTSAQKNPTAFYLCASSIRAAEFYSNQPQHFGDGTRLSIL.

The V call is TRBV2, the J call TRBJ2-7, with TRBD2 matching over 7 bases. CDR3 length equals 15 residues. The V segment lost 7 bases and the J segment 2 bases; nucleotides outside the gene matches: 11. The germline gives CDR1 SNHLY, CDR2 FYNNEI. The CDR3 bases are TGTGCCAGCACCCGGGGGGAGCTAATTACCTACGAGCAGTACTTC. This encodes CASTRGELITYEQYF.

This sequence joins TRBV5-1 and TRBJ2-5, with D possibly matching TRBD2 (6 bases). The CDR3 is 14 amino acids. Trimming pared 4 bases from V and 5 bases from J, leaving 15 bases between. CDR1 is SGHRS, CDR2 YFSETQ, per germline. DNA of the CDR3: TGCGCCAGCAGCGAGCCTGGTGGGGGGGAGACCCAGTACTTC. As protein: CASSEPGGGETQYF.

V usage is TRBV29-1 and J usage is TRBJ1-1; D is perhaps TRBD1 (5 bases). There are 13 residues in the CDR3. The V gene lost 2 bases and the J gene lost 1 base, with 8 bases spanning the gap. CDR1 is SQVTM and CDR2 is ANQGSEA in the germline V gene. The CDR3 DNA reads TGCAGCGTTGAATGGCAGGGGAACACTGAAGCTTTCTTT. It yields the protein CSVEWQGNTEAFF.

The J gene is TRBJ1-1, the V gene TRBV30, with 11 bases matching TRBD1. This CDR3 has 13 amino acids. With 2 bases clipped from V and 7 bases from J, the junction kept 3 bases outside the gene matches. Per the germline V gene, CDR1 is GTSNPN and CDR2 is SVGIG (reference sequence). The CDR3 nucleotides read TGTGCCTGGAGTCAGGGGACAGGGGGTGAAGCTTTCTTT. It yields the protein CAWSQGTGGEAFF.

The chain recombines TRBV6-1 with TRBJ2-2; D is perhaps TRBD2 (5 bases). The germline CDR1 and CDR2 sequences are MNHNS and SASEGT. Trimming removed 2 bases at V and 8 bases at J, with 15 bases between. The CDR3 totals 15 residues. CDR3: CASSETMEATGELFF. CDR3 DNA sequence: TGTGCCAGCAGTGAAACGATGGAGGCGACAGGGGAGCTGTTTTTT.

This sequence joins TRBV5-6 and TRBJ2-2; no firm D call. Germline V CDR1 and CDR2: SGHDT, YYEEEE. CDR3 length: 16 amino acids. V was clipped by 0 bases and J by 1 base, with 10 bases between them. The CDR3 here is CASSLGPNKNTGELFF. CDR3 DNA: TGTGCCAGCAGCTTGGGTCCAAACAAGAACACCGGGGAGCTGTTTTTT.

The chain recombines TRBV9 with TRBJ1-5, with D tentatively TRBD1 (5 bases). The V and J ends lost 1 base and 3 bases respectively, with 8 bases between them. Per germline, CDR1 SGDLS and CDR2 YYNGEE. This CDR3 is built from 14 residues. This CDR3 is CASSVWGDNQPQHF. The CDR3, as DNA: TGTGCCAGCAGCGTATGGGGGGACAATCAGCCCCAGCATTTT.

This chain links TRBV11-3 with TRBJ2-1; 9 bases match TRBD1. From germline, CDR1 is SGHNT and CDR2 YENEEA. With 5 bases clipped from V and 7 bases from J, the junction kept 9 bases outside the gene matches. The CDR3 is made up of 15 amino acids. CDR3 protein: CASSNRTGDVNEQFF. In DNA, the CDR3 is TGTGCCAGCAGCAACCGGACAGGGGATGTGAATGAGCAGTTCTTC.

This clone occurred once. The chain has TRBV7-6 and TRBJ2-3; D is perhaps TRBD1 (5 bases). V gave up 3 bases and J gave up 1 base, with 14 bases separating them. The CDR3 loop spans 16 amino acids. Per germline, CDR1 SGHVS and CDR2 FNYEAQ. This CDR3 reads CASSFRALLGTDTQYF. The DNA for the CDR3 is TGTGCCAGCAGCTTCAGGGCCCTCCTGGGCACAGATACGCAGTATTTT.

CDR3 region: CAIQGLGDSPLHF. CDR3 DNA: TGTGCCATACAGGGGTTAGGAGATTCACCCCTCCACTTT. This chain uses TRBV25-1 with TRBJ1-6, with 7 bases lining up with TRBD1. V lost 10 bases and J lost 8; bases outside the gene matches: 8. The CDR3 runs to 13 residues. Germline lookup yields CDR1 MGHDK and CDR2 SYGVNS.

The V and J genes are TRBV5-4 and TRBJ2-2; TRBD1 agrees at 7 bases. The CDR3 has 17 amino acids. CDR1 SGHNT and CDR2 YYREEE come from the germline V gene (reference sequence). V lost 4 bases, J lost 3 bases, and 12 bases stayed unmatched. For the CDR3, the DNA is TGTGCCAGCAGCCCCTCAGAAGGGACAGCGTACACCGGGGAGCTGTTTTTT. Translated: CASSPSEGTAYTGELFF.

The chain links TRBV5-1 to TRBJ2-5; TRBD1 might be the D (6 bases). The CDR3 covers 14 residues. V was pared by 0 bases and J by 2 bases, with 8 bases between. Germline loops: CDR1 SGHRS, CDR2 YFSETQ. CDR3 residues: CASSLEDSQETQYF. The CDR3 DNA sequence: TGCGCCAGCAGCTTGGAGGACAGTCAAGAGACCCAGTACTTC.

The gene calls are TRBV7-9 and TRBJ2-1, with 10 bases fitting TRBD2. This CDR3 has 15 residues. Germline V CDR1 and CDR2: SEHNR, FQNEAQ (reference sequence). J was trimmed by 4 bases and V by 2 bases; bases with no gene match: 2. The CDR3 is CASSLTSGMYNEQFF. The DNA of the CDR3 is TGTGCCAGCAGCTTAACTAGCGGGATGTACAATGAGCAGTTCTTC.